Below, 7 T cell receptor beta chains from the same sample are listed, as sequenced in a study of vaccination and CD4 T cells after COVID-19. The Oncomine TCR Beta short-read assay was applied to DNA of cultured CD4+ T cells. TCRdb ran MiXCR on the PCR reads and lists one entry per CDR3 protein. This table holds about 10,000 distinct CDR3 sequences, 20% to 25% found once. No antigen has been assigned to these receptors. Treatment in this sample: roughly 10-day PBMC culture with coronavirus spike peptide pools or control peptides (ViraFEST assay). The sample was CD4+ T cells from blood, cultured in vitro, taken before SARS-CoV-2 vaccination. The source is a human donor who received a COVID-19 vaccine.

This clonotype was seen only a few times. This sequence joins TRBV7-6 and TRBJ2-5; 7 positions match TRBD1. Trimming cost V 5 bases and J 5 bases; bases outside gene matches: 11. CDR3 size: 15 residues. From germline, CDR1 is SGHVS and CDR2 FNYEAQ. The CDR3 protein is CASSHRLEGGETQYF. In nucleotides, the CDR3 is TGTGCCAGCAGCCACCGACTCGAAGGGGGCGAGACCCAGTACTTC. The complete variable domain, with remaining parts taken from reference TRBV7-6 and TRBJ2-5, reads GAGVSQSPRYKVTKRGQDVALRCDPISGHVSLYWYRQALGQGPEFLTYFNYEAQQDKSGLPNDRFSAERPEGSISTLTIQRTEQRDSAMYRCASSHRLEGGETQYFGPGTRLLVL.

This chain joins TRBV5-1 and TRBJ2-3; no reliable D call. V dropped 3 bases and J dropped 2 bases, with 10 bases sitting between them. This CDR3 is 14 amino acids long. Germline V CDR1 and CDR2: SGHRS, YFSETQ. The CDR3 loop is CASSWTDLTDTQYF. The CDR3 bases are TGCGCCAGCAGCTGGACGGACCTCACAGATACGCAGTATTTT.

The rearrangement joins TRBV10-3 to TRBJ1-3, with 8 positions matching TRBD1. The CDR3 is made up of 14 amino acids. Germline loops: CDR1 ENHRY, CDR2 SYGVKD. Trimming took 3 bases from V and 6 from J; bases not matched to a gene: 4. The CDR3 sequence: CAISDRGQKNTIYF. CDR3 nucleotide sequence: TGTGCCATCAGTGACAGGGGGCAAAAAAACACCATATATTTT.

This chain joins TRBV5-1 and TRBJ1-2, with TRBD1 matching over 8 bases. From germline, CDR1 is SGHRS and CDR2 YFSETQ. Trimming took 7 bases from V and 0 from J; bases not matched to a gene: 2. CDR3 size: 13 residues. The CDR3 is CASQDRANYGYTF. The CDR3 DNA reads as TGCGCCAGCCAGGACAGGGCTAACTATGGCTACACCTTC.

In its sample, this clonotype was seen a few times. The chain carries TRBV6-5 and TRBJ2-1, with 9 bases lining up with TRBD1. There are 15 residues in the CDR3. Germline lookup yields CDR1 MNHEY and CDR2 SVGAGI. Trimming at V came to 2 bases and at J to 3 bases, leaving 2 bases not matched to a gene. CDR3 sequence (DNA): TGTGCCAGCAGTTACCCGGGACAGGGCTACAATGAGCAGTTCTTC. Translating it yields CASSYPGQGYNEQFF.

Only a few counts were recorded for this clonotype. The chain is built from TRBV5-6 and TRBJ2-5; tentative D call: TRBD2 (5 bases). The CDR3 length is 15 residues. CDR1 is SGHDT, CDR2 YYEEEE, per germline. V lost 3 bases to trimming and J lost 1 base, with 13 bases between them. The chain's CDR3 is CASSSAPGSQETQYF. DNA for the CDR3: TGTGCCAGCAGCTCCGCCCCGGGATCCCAAGAGACCCAGTACTTC.

The chain carries TRBV10-3 and TRBJ1-1; possible D gene TRBD1, 5 bases. V lost 10 bases and J 1 base, leaving 19 bases between the germline ends. CDR1 is ENHRY, CDR2 SYGVKD, per germline. The CDR3 is made up of 15 amino acids. CDR3 sequence (DNA): TGTGCCAGCCAAAATGGGGTTGGGGCGAACACTGAAGCTTTCTTT. It yields the protein CASQNGVGANTEAFF.